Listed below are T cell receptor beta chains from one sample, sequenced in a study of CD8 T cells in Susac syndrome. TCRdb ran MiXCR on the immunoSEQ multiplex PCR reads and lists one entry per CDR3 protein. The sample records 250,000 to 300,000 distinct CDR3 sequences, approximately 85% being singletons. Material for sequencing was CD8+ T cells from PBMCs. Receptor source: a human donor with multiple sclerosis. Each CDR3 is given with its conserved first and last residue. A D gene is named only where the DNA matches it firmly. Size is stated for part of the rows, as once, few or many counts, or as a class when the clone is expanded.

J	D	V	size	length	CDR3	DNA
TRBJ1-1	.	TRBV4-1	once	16	CASSHDKSAGHPEAFF	TGCGCCAGCAGCCACGACAAATCGGCAGGGCATCCTGAAGCTTTCTTT
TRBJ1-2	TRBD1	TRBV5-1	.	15	CASSLRSPGTDGYTF	TGCGCCAGCAGCTTGCGGAGCCCGGGGACAGATGGCTACACCTTC
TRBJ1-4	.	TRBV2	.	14	CASVEGTGFEKLFF	TGTGCCAGCGTTGAAGGAACCGGGTTCGAAAAACTGTTTTTT
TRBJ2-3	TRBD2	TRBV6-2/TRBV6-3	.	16	CASSSGLAGVTDTQYF	TGTGCCAGCAGTTCCGGACTAGCGGGAGTTACAGATACGCAGTATTTT
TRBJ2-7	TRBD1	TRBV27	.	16	CASSSGYRGITYEQYF	TGTGCCAGCAGTTCTGGTTACAGGGGCATAACCTACGAGCAGTACTTC
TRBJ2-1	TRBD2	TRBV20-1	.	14	CSANREVSSNEQFF	TGCAGTGCTAACCGGGAGGTCAGTAGCAATGAGCAGTTCTTC
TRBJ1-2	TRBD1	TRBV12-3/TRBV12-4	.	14	CASSLGGQGGGYTF	TGTGCCAGCAGTTTAGGCGGACAGGGCGGTGGCTACACCTTC
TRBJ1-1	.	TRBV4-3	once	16	CASSQDRGLGNTEAFF	TGCGCCAGCAGCCAAGACAGGGGCCTAGGGAACACTGAAGCTTTCTTT
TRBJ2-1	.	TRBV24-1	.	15	CATSDLDSLPGSQLF	TGTGCCACCAGTGATCTGGACTCACTGCCGGGGTCACAGCTCTTC
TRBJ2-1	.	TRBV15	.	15	CATSRGAGSYNEQFF	TGTGCCACCAGCAGAGGGGCGGGGTCCTACAATGAGCAGTTCTTC
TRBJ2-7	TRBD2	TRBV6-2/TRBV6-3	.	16	CASSTSTSGSSYEQYF	TGTGCCAGCAGTACCTCGACTAGCGGGAGCTCCTACGAGCAGTACTTC
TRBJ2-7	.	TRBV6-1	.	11	CASSEIYEQYF	TGTGCCAGCAGTGAAATCTACGAGCAGTACTTC
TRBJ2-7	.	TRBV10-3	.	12	CAISDMAYEQYF	TGTGCCATCAGTGATATGGCCTACGAGCAGTACTTC
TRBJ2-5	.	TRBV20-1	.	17	CSARAYAGLSSPETQYF	TGCAGTGCTAGAGCCTATGCCGGCCTTTCGTCCCCGGAGACCCAGTACTTC
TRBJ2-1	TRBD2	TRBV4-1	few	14	CASSHGLAGAEQFF	TGCGCCAGCAGCCACGGACTAGCGGGAGCCGAGCAGTTCTTC
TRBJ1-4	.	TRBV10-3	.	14	CAIRAPGTNEKLFF	TGTGCCATCAGGGCCCCGGGAACTAATGAAAAACTGTTTTTT
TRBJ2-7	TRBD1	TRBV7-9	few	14	CASSLTGGLDEQYF	TGTGCCAGTAGTCTTACAGGGGGCTTGGACGAGCAGTACTTC
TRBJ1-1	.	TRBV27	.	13	CASSQGENTEAFF	TGTGCCAGCAGCCAGGGAGAGAACACTGAAGCTTTCTTT
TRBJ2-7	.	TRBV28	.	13	CASSLGQVRDPDF	TGTGCCAGCAGTTTAGGTCAGGTGAGGGATCCGGACTTC
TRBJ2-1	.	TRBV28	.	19	CASSLNLGERKSSYNEQFF	TGTGCCAGCAGTTTAAATCTTGGAGAGCGGAAGAGCTCCTACAATGAGCAGTTCTTC
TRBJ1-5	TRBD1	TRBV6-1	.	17	CASSRLTGEWRNQPQHF	TGTGCCAGCAGCCGACTTACAGGGGAATGGCGCAATCAGCCCCAGCATTTT
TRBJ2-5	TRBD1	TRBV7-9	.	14	CASSGNRGQETQYF	TGTGCCAGCAGCGGTAACAGGGGGCAGGAGACCCAGTACTTC
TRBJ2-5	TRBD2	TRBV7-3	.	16	CASSPGLAGAKGTQYF	TGTGCCAGCAGCCCCGGACTAGCGGGAGCTAAAGGGACCCAGTACTTC
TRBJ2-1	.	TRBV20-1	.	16	CSARELKTGPYNEQFF	TGCAGTGCTAGAGAGTTGAAGACAGGTCCTTACAATGAGCAGTTCTTC
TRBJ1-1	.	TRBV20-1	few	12	CSARRGNTEAFF	TGCAGTGCTAGAAGGGGGAACACTGAAGCTTTCTTT
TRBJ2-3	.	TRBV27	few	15	CASSPRDSGTDTQYF	TGTGCCAGCAGCCCCCGGGACTCTGGCACAGATACGCAGTATTTT
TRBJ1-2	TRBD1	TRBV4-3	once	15	CASSQETGSWGGYTF	TGCGCCAGCAGCCAAGAGACAGGGAGCTGGGGGGGCTACACCTTC
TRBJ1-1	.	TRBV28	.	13	CASSFGPFSDAFF	TGTGCCAGCAGTTTTGGCCCCTTCAGCGACGCTTTCTTT
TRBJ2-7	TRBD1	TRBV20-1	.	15	CSARDGSGGGHEQYF	TGCAGTGCTAGAGATGGTTCAGGGGGCGGCCACGAGCAGTACTTC
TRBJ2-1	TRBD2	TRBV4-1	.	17	CASSQDSTGGPWGEQFF	TGCGCCAGCAGCCAAGATTCAACGGGAGGGCCATGGGGTGAGCAGTTCTTC